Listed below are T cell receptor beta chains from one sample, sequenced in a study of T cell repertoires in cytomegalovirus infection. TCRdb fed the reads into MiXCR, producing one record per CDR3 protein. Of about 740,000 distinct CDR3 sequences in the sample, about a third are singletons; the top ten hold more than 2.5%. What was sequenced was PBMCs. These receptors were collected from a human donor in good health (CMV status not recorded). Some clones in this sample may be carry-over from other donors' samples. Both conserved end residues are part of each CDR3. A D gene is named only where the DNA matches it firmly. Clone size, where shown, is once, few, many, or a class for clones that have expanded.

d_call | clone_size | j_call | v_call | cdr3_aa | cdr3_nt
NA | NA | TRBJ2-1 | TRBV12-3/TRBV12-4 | CASTLGVGGGKEQFF | TGTGCCAGCACCTTGGGTGTAGGGGGCGGGAAGGAGCAGTTCTTC
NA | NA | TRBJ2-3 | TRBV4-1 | CASSRLWSTDTQYF | TGCGCCAGCAGCCGCCTTTGGAGCACAGATACGCAGTATTTT
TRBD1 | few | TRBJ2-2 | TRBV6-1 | CASSENRGQGRTGELFF | TGTGCCAGCAGTGAAAACCGAGGACAGGGCCGGACCGGGGAGCTGTTTTTT
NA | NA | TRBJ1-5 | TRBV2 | CASSGGWGTQPQHF | TGTGCCAGCAGTGGGGGCTGGGGTACCCAGCCCCAGCATTTT
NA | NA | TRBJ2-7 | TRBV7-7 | CASSPDDRPTEEQYF | TGTGCCAGCAGCCCTGACGACAGGCCCACGGAAGAGCAGTACTTC
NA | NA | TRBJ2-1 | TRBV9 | CASSVRGTFKNEQFF | TGTGCCAGCAGCGTTAGAGGTACTTTCAAGAATGAGCAGTTCTTC
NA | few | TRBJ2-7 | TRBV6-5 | CASSYLPSYEQYF | TGTGCCAGCAGTTACCTCCCTTCCTACGAGCAGTACTTC
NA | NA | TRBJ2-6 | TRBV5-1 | CASSLDRPRSGANVLTF | TGCGCCAGCAGCCTAGACAGGCCCCGCTCTGGGGCCAACGTCCTGACTTTC
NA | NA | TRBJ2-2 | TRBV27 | CASRPGVTGELFF | TGTGCCAGCAGGCCAGGGGTAACCGGGGAGCTGTTTTTT
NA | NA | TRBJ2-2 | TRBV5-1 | CASSPGPFTGELFF | TGCGCCAGCAGCCCGGGACCATTCACCGGGGAGCTGTTTTTT
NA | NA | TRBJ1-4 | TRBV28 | CASSYPSVVNEKLFF | TGTGCCAGCAGTTATCCCAGTGTGGTTAATGAAAAACTGTTTTTT
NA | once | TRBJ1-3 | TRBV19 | CASSPWTVNTIYF | TGTGCCAGTAGTCCGTGGACCGTGAACACCATATATTTT
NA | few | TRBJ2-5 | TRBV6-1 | CASSEGTAGLGETQYF | TGTGCCAGCAGTGAAGGGACAGCGGGTTTGGGGGAGACCCAGTACTTC
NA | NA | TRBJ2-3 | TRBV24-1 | CATSDFPGQSTDTQYF | TGTGCCACCAGTGATTTCCCCGGACAGAGCACAGATACGCAGTATTTT
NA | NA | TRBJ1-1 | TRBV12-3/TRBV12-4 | CASSLSPQANTEAFF | TGTGCCAGCAGTTTATCCCCCCAGGCGAACACTGAAGCTTTCTTT
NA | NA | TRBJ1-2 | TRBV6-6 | CASSEARVTRFYTF | TGTGCCAGCAGTGAGGCCAGGGTTACGCGGTTCTACACCTTC
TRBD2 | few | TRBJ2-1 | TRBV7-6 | CASSPALAGAYEQFF | TGTGCCAGCAGCCCGGCCCTAGCGGGAGCGTATGAGCAGTTCTTC
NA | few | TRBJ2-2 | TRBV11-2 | CASSFISQVGELFF | TGTGCCAGCAGCTTTATCTCCCAGGTCGGGGAGCTGTTTTTT
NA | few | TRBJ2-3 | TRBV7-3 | CASAGGGSTDTQYF | TGTGCCAGCGCCGGAGGGGGCTCTACAGATACGCAGTATTTT
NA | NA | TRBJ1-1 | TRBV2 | CASSDVFQGPNTEAFF | TGTGCCAGCAGTGATGTCTTTCAGGGCCCTAACACTGAAGCTTTCTTT
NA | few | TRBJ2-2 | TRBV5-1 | CASSSTDGTLTGELFF | TGCGCCAGCAGCTCAACTGACGGGACATTGACCGGGGAGCTGTTTTTT
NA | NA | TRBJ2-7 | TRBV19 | CASSIAGTDSYEQYF | TGTGCCAGTAGTATAGCCGGGACGGACTCCTACGAGCAGTACTTC
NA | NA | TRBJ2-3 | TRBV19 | CASSSRLRTQYF | TGTGCCAGTAGTTCCCGCCTAAGAACGCAGTATTTT
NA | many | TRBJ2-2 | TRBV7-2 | CASSLYRVDTGELFF | TGTGCCAGCAGCTTATACAGGGTAGACACCGGGGAGCTGTTTTTT
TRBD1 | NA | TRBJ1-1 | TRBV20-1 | CSARGAGGAGNTEAFF | TGCAGTGCTAGAGGGGCAGGGGGGGCAGGAAACACTGAAGCTTTCTTT